This T cell receptor beta chain was identified during a study of T cell responses to AZD1222 COVID-19 vaccine. The study's findings and limits: A mostly white British donor set with more females was recruited, and clonal diversity was possibly underestimated. Only five to seven AZD1222 recipients were seropositive at baseline. Receipt of two AZD1222 doses was followed by a rise in Spike-specific TCR breadth and depth.

V lost 0 bases to trimming and J lost 5 bases, with 11 bases between them. CDR1 is GTSNPN, CDR2 SVGIG, per germline (reference sequence). The length of the CDR3 is 14 residues. This clone was counted a single time. The antigen is undetermined. The data were produced by immunoSEQ multiplex PCR, yet TCRdb's version contains in-frame clones alone and is incomplete. The sample contains approximately 110,000 clones, approximately 85% of which appear only once. The V call is TRBV30, the J call TRBJ1-5; D call uncertain. The clonotype originates from an adult who received the AZD1222 COVID-19 vaccine. The sequenced sample was peripheral blood, obtained 28 days after the second AZD1222 dose. CDR3 nucleotides: TGTGCCTGGAGTGTTGAACAGATCGATCAGCCCCAGCATTTT. It yields the protein CAWSVEQIDQPQHF.